The clone carrying this T cell receptor beta chain appeared once. The antigen is not known. The data stem from a study of response to subunit inactivated influenza vaccine. CDR3 length equals 13 residues. The germline gives CDR1 SQVTM, CDR2 ANQGSEA. Trimming took off 2 bases at V and 5 bases at J, with 10 bases between the two ends. One entry per CDR3 protein, called by TCRdb with MiXCR from the RT-PCR reads. Counted here are about 310,000 distinct CDR3 sequences, 20% to 25% occurring once; the ten biggest clones make up about a tenth. Points from the study as a whole: Researchers suggested that each seasonal influenza vaccination recruits few new T cells.

The material was PBMCs from blood, obtained less than 22 months after vaccination. The V gene is TRBV29-1, the J gene TRBJ2-1; D not certain. The origin of this receptor is a man in his fifties or sixties who received an inactivated influenza vaccine. In DNA form, the CDR3 reads TGCAGCGTTGAAAGGCGGAATAACAATGAGCAGTTCTTC. Translating gives CSVERRNNNEQFF.